This TCR beta chain was sequenced for a study of T-cell memory formation after mild COVID-19. Whole-study context: TCR clustering was largely donor specific.

Findings and caveats of the study: Contracting CD4+ clones lay largely in CM and EM, with CD8+ ones residing in EMRA. Within pre-infection memory, some responding clones were found, suggesting cross-reactive memory joined. Contracting clones from day 15 to 85 had balanced CD4/CD8; later expanders favoured CD4+.

As regards this clonotype: Its target is not known.

TCRdb re-derived calls from the 5' RACE reads in MiXCR, one entry per CDR3 protein. The table lists fewer than 300,000 distinct CDR3 sequences, about a sixth of them singletons. This CDR3 comprises 16 residues. V was shortened by 2 bases and J by 2 bases, with 13 bases between the two germline ends. Per germline, CDR1 KGHSH and CDR2 LQKENI. The TCR sequence derives from a man between 18 and 29 years old who had mild COVID-19 (a few samples of this study predate the infection). Cell type and time point are not known. The chain joins TRBV18 to TRBJ1-5; tentatively, D is TRBD1 (5 bases). The specimen sequenced was PBMCs or a T cell subset sorted from them (not recorded which). The chain's CDR3 is CASSPEGRTGNQPQHF. The CDR3 nucleotides are TGTGCCAGCTCACCAGAGGGGCGGACGGGCAATCAGCCCCAGCATTTT. The whole variable domain, remainder taken from reference TRBV18 and TRBJ1-5, is NAGVMQNPRHLVRRRGQEARLRCSPMKGHSHVYWYRQLPEEGLKFMVYLQKENIIDESGMPKERFSAEFPKEGPSILRIQQVVRGDSAAYFCASSPEGRTGNQPQHFGDGTRLSIL.